This T cell receptor beta chain was found in a study of T-cell memory formation after mild COVID-19. Study-level points and caveats: Nothing showed for sure that second-wave clones peaking on day 37 were SARS-CoV-2 specific.

Trimming stripped 3 bases from V and 0 bases from J, with 17 bases between. This CDR3 is 16 amino acids long. Germline V gene data show CDR1 as SQVTM and CDR2 as ANQGSEA. This clonotype is a singleton in its sample. Its antigen is currently unknown. Barcoded TCR alpha and TCR beta cDNA libraries with UMIs came from 5'RACE using constant-segment primers. TCRdb processed the 5' RACE reads anew with MiXCR; each CDR3 protein has one entry. This table has roughly 580,000 distinct CDR3 sequences, approximately 18% appearing once. This sequence was found in an adult woman who had mild COVID-19 (a few samples of this study predate the infection). Cell type and time point are not known. The specimen was PBMCs or a T cell subset sorted from them (not recorded which). V and J are TRBV29-1 and TRBJ1-1, with a weak D call TRBD1 (5 bases). The CDR3 is CSVEGGRQSLNTEAFF. Here the CDR3 DNA reads TGCAGCGTTGAGGGGGGGAGGCAGAGCTTGAACACTGAAGCTTTCTTT.